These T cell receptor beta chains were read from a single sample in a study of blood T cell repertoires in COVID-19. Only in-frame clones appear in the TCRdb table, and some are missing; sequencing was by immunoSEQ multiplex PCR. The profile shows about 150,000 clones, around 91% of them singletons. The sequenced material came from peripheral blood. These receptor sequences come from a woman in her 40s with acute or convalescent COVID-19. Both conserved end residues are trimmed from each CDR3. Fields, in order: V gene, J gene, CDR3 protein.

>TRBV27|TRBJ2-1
ASRISRNYNEQF
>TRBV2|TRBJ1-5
ASSRDRGDYQPQH
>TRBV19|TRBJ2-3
ASRPGPGGDTQY
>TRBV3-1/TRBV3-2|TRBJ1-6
ASSPSQGYFGNSPLH
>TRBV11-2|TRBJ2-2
ASSRGYGGELF
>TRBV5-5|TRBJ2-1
ASSLEGDAYNEQF
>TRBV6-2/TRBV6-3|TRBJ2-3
ASSLPADTQY
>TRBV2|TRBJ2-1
ASSDRGEQF
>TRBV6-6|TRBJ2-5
ASRPPGLAGETQY
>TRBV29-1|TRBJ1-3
SVADRISGNTIY
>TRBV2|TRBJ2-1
ASSTYNEQF
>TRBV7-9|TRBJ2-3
ASSLGTSFTYTDTQY
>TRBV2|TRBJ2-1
ASSEASGTSLVRSYNEQF
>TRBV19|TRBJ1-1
ASRPQGAATEAF
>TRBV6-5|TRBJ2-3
ASSYQPTGTDTQY
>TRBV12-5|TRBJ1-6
ASGRTGYNSPLH
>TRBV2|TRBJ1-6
ASRGGSSYNSPLH
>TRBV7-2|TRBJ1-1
ASSLTSGAAEAF
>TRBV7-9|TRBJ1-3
ASSLKGAQGRNTIY
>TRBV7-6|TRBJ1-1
ASSLLGQVNTEAF
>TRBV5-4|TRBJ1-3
ASSRPGGNTIY
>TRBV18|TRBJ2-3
ASSPTGLPSTDTQY
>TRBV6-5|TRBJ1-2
ASSWTGGADYGYT
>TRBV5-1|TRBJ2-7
ASSSGGRGRDEQY
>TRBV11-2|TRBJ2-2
ASSLDPGTQLF
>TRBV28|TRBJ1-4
ASIQGREGSTTNEKLF
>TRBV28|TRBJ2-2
ASRRGQGATGELF